This T cell receptor (beta chain) was sequenced in a study of shared clonotypes between healthy human individuals. A deep-level run was used for the assay. Sequencing used immunoSEQ multiplex PCR; TCRdb keeps in-frame clones, though not all of them. The sample contains about 2.3 million clones, approximately 93% of which appear only once. The CDR3 totals 18 residues. Losses at the gene ends were 3 bases for V and 5 bases for J; bases not matched to a gene: 11. From germline, CDR1 is KGHSH and CDR2 LQKENI. A word on this clone: Antigen specificity is unknown.

Donors had no recently reported acute infections or vaccinations and were HIV-negative. Study outcomes and limitations: In having few donors, the study represented limited genetic and exposure-history diversity.

The sequence was collected from a man between 18 and 35 years old in good health. Some clones in this sample may be carry-over from other donors' samples. The sequenced sample consisted of naive CD4+ T cells from PBMCs. Subset given: CD45RA+ positively selected. V usage is TRBV18 and J usage is TRBJ2-4; TRBD1 aligns across 12 bases. CDR3 region: CASSPQQIRDRGQNIQYF. CDR3 in DNA: TGTGCCAGCTCACCGCAGCAGATCCGGGACAGGGGGCAAAACATTCAGTACTTC. Drawing the rest from reference TRBV18 and TRBJ2-4, the complete variable domain is NAGVMQNPRHLVRRRGQEARLRCSPMKGHSHVYWYRQLPEEGLKFMVYLQKENIIDESGMPKERFSAEFPKEGPSILRIQQVVRGDSAAYFCASSPQQIRDRGQNIQYFGAGTRLSVL.